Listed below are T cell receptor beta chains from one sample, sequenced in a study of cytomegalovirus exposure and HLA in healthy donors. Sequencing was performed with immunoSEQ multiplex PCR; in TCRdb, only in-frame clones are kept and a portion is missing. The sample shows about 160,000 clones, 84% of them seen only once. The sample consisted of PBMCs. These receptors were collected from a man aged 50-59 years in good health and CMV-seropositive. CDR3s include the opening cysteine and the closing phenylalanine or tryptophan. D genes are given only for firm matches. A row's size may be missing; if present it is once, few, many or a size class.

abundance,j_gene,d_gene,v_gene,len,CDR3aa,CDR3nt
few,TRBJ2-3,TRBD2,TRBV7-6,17,CASSPQVARGGTDTQYF,TGTGCCAGCAGCCCGCAAGTTGCACGCGGGGGAACAGATACGCAGTATTTT
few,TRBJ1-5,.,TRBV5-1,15,CASSPTSGSHQPQHF,TGCGCCAGCAGCCCAACCTCCGGGAGTCATCAGCCCCAGCATTTT
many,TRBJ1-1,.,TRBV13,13,CASSPSIRGEAFF,TGTGCCAGCAGCCCTAGTATCAGGGGTGAAGCTTTCTTT
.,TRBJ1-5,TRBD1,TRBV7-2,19,CASSLGILQGAREYQPQHF,TGTGCCAGCAGCTTAGGCATTCTACAGGGGGCGAGGGAGTATCAGCCCCAGCATTTT
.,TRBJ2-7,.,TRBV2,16,CASSELIGTGHHEQYF,TGTGCCAGCAGTGAACTTATTGGGACTGGGCATCACGAGCAGTACTTC
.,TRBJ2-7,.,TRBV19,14,CASSRRTAPYEQYF,TGTGCCAGTAGCCGGAGGACAGCTCCCTACGAGCAGTACTTC
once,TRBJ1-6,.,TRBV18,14,CASSPSSYNSPLHF,TGTGCCAGCTCACCCAGCTCCTATAATTCACCCCTCCACTTT
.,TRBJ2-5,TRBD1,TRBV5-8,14,CASSLGTAKETQYF,TGTGCCAGCAGCTTAGGGACAGCTAAAGAGACCCAGTACTTC
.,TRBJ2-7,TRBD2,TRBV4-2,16,CASSPTEGGGLYEQYF,TGTGCCAGCAGCCCTACAGAGGGCGGGGGGCTCTACGAGCAGTACTTC
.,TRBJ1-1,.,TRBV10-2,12,CATRTRRTEAFF,TGCGCCACCCGGACACGCCGCACTGAAGCTTTCTTT
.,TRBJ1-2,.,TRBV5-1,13,CASSVTFPYGYTF,TGCGCCAGCAGCGTGACTTTTCCCTATGGCTACACCTTC
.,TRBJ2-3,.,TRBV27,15,CASSPSLPGTDTQYF,TGTGCCAGCAGTCCCTCGCTCCCCGGGACAGATACGCAGTATTTT
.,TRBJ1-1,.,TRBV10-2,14,CASTYGQTESPVLF,TGCGCCAGCACTTATGGACAAACCGAAAGTCCGGTACTCTTT
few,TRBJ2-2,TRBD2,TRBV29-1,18,CSVEGKVAGGSNTGELFF,TGCAGCGTTGAAGGGAAGGTAGCGGGAGGTTCGAACACCGGGGAGCTGTTTTTT
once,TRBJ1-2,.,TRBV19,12,CASSLGARGYTF,TGTGCCAGTAGTCTGGGGGCTCGGGGCTACACCTTC
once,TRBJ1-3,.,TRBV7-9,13,CASSLTQGNTIYF,TGTGCCAGCAGCTTAACACAAGGAAACACCATATATTTT
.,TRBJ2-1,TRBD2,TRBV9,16,CASSRAAGEHYNEQFF,TGTGCCAGCAGCCGGGCAGCGGGAGAGCACTACAATGAGCAGTTCTTC
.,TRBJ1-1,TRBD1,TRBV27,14,CASSLGQGTTEAFF,TGTGCCAGCAGTCTCGGACAGGGAACGACTGAAGCTTTCTTT
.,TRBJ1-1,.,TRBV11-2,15,CASSLGGTDGTEAFF,TGTGCCAGCAGCTTAGGGGGCACCGACGGCACTGAAGCTTTCTTT
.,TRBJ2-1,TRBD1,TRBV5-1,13,CASSYAQGSEQFF,TGCGCCAGCAGCTATGCACAGGGGAGTGAGCAGTTCTTC
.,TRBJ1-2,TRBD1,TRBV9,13,CASSGQGVSGYTF,TGTGCCAGCAGTGGACAGGGGGTTAGCGGCTACACCTTC
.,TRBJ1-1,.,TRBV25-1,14,CASSNRATGTEAFF,TGTGCCAGCAGCAACAGAGCCACCGGCACTGAAGCTTTCTTT
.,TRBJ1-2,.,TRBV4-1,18,CASSQAPQGVGLNYGYTF,TGCGCCAGCAGCCAAGCTCCTCAAGGGGTAGGCCTTAACTATGGCTACACCTTC
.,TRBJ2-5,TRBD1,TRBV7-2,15,CASSPGTGRQETQYF,TGTGCCAGCAGTCCCGGGACAGGGAGGCAAGAGACCCAGTACTTC
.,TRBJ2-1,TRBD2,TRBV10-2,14,CATLGLAGTNEQFF,TGCGCCACCTTGGGACTAGCGGGGACCAATGAGCAGTTCTTC
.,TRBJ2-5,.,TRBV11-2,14,CASSFRTGGETQYF,TGTGCCAGCAGCTTCCGGACAGGAGGGGAGACCCAGTACTTC
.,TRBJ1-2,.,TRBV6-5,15,CASSYSEVSNYGYTF,TGTGCCAGCAGTTACAGCGAGGTTTCGAACTATGGCTACACCTTC
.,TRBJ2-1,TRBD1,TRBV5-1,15,CASSPNTGQSHEQFF,TGCGCCAGCAGCCCCAATACGGGACAGTCGCATGAGCAGTTCTTC
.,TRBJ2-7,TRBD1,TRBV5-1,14,CASSQGQGSYEQYF,TGCGCCAGCAGCCAGGGACAGGGCTCCTACGAGCAGTACTTC
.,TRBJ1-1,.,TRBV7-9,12,CASSFGQTEAFF,TGTGCCAGCAGCTTTGGACAGACTGAAGCTTTCTTT
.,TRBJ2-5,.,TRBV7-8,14,CASSFGAGGETQYF,TGTGCCAGCAGCTTTGGCGCAGGCGGGGAGACCCAGTACTTC
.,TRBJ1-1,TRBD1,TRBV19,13,CASSQGAGTEAFF,TGTGCCAGTAGCCAGGGGGCGGGCACTGAAGCTTTCTTT
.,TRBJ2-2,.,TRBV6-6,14,CASRSGSNTGELFF,TGTGCCAGCCGAAGCGGGTCGAACACCGGGGAGCTGTTTTTT
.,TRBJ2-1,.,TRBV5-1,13,CASSPGLNNEQFF,TGCGCCAGCAGCCCCGGACTCAACAATGAGCAGTTCTTC
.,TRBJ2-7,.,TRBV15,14,CATSWERSSYEQYF,TGTGCCACCAGCTGGGAGCGGAGCTCCTACGAGCAGTACTTC
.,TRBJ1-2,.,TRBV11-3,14,CASSQRGTPYGYTF,TGTGCCAGCAGCCAGCGGGGGACCCCCTATGGCTACACCTTC
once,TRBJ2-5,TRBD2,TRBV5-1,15,CASSPVAGGTGTQYF,TGCGCCAGCAGCCCAGTAGCGGGAGGGACCGGGACCCAGTACTTC
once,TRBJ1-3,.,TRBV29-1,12,CSVPGFGNTIYF,TGCAGCGTTCCGGGGTTTGGAAACACCATATATTTT
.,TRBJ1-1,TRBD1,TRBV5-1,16,CASRLRSPGGSTEAFF,TGCGCCAGCAGACTAAGGTCGCCAGGGGGAAGTACTGAAGCTTTCTTT
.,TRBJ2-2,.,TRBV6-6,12,CASRDYTGELFF,TGTGCCAGCAGGGACTACACCGGGGAGCTGTTTTTT
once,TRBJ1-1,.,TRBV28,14,CASSPPQVNTEAFF,TGTGCCAGCAGCCCCCCTCAGGTGAACACTGAAGCTTTCTTT